Reported below is one T cell receptor (beta chain). This CDR3 contains 17 residues. Germline V gene lookup returns CDR1 SGHNT and CDR2 YYREEE (reference sequence). V gave up 0 bases and J gave up 7 bases; unmatched junction bases: 7. The data derive from a study of blood T cell repertoires in COVID-19. The repertoire was sequenced with immunoSEQ multiplex PCR; TCRdb's copy has only in-frame clones and lacks some. The table includes roughly 250,000 clones, 90% to 95% detected once. The sequenced sample consisted of PBMCs or T cells enriched from blood (not recorded which). The chain joins TRBV5-4 to TRBJ2-1; TRBD2 aligns across 13 bases. This clonotype was obtained from a human donor in a cohort exposed to, infected with or recovered from COVID-19 (not recorded which). The donor label of this sample is uncertain. CDR3 sequence (DNA): TGTGCCAGCAGCTTGGCACTAGCGGGGGGGACAAGTAATGAGCAGTTCTTC. It encodes CASSLALAGGTSNEQFF.